This TCR beta chain was recorded in a study of blood T cells in healthy people across ages. Broader study findings: Estimated diversity that came from one million T cells was considered an underestimate. It was not known whether donors were CMV positive (a possible confounder of expanded clonotype changes).

Through a sample-barcoded 5' primer and a J-beta primer mix, a second PCR was run for roughly 6 to 11 cycles. Using its own MiXCR run on the 5' RACE reads, TCRdb lists one record per CDR3 protein. The sample yields around 1,000,000 distinct CDR3 sequences, approximately 25% seen once. The trim removed 0 bases at V and 4 bases at J, leaving 5 bases unmatched. The CDR3 length is 16 residues. Germline V gene lookup returns CDR1 SGDLS and CDR2 YYNGEE. As concerns this clonotype: Its antigen remains unknown.

The same specimen was also included in a second study, on T cells of mothers and their children. That publication notes: Healthy Caucasian mothers, a few in number, and their six children were the donors. The analysis detected no persistent microchimeric T cell clones.

This sequence joins TRBV9 and TRBJ2-5, with 11 bases matching TRBD2. The TCR sequence derives from a girl aged 2-10 years in good health. The specimen sequenced was blood. The CDR3 is CASSVGLAGGGETQYF. In nucleotides, the CDR3 is TGTGCCAGCAGCGTAGGCCTAGCGGGGGGAGGAGAGACCCAGTACTTC.